This entry features one TCR beta chain sequence. This entry is derived from a study of cytomegalovirus exposure and HLA in healthy donors. In germline, CDR1 is SGHNT, CDR2 YYREEE (reference sequence). The CDR3 runs 11 residues. With 0 bases removed from V and 11 bases from J, the gap between germline ends came to 6 bases. PCR primers comprised 60 Vbeta and 13 Jbeta primers. Libraries were prepared by immunoSEQ multiplex PCR; TCRdb keeps only in-frame clonotypes and omits some of them. The table has some 90,000 clones, around four fifths seen once. This sequence was found in a boy younger than 18 in good health and CMV-seronegative. The chain recombines TRBV5-4 with TRBJ2-4, with D perhaps matching TRBD1 (5 bases). Material for sequencing was PBMCs. The CDR3 DNA reads as TGTGCCAGCAGCTTGGGACAGTTTCAGTACTTC. This codes for CASSLGQFQYF. Supplemented by reference TRBV5-4 and TRBJ2-4, the full variable domain reads ETGVTQSPTHLIKTRGQQVTLRCSSQSGHNTVSWYQQALGQGPQFIFQYYREEENGRGNFPPRFSGLQFPNYSSELNVNALELDDSALYLCASSLGQFQYFGAGTRLSVL.